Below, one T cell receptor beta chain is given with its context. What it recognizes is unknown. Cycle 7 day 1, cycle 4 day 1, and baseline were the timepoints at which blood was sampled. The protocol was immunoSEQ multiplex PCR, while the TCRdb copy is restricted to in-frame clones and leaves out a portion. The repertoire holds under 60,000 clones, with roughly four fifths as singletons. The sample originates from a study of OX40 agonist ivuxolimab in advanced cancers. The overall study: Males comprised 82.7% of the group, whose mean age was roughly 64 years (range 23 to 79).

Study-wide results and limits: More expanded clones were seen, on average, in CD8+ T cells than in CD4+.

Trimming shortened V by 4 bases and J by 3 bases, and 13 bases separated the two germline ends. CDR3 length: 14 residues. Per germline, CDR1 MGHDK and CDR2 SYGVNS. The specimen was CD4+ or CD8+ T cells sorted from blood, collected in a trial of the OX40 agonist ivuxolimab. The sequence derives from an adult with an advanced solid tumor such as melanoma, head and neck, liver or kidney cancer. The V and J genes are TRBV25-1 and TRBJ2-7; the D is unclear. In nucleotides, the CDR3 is TGTGCCAGCAGTGGGGTAGGGTCGATCTACGAGCAGTACTTC. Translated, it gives CASSGVGSIYEQYF.